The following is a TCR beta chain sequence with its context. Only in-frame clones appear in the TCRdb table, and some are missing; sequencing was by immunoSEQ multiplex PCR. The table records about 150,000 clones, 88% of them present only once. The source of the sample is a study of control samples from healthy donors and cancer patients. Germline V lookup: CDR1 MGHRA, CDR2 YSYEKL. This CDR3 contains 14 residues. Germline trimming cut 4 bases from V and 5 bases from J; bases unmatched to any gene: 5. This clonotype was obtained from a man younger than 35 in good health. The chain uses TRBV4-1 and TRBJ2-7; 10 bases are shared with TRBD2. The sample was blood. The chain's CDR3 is CASSLAGTSDEQYF. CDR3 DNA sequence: TGCGCCAGCAGCCTCGCCGGGACTAGCGACGAGCAGTACTTC.